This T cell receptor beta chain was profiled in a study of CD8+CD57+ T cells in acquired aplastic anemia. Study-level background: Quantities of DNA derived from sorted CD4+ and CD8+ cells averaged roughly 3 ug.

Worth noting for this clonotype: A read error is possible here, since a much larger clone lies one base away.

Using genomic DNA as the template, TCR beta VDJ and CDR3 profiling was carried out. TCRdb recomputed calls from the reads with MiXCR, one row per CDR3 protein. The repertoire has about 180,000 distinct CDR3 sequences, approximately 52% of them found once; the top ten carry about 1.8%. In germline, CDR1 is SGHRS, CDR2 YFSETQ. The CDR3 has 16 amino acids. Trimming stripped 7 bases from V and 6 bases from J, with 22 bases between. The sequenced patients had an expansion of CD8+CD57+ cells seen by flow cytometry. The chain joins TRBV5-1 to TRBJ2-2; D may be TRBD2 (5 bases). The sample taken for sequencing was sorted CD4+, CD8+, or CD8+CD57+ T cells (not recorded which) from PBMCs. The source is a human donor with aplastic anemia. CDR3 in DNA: TGCGCCAGCGGCCCAACGGTTGCGGGTATCTCCGGGGAGCTGTTTTTT. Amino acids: CASGPTVAGISGELFF.